The 5 T cell receptor beta chains below were found in one sample sequenced in a study of blood T cells in healthy people across ages. It was with a sample-barcoded 5' primer and a J-beta primer mix that a second PCR of about 7 to 12 cycles was run. TCRdb re-called the 5' RACE reads with MiXCR, one entry per CDR3 protein. This table has a few hundred thousand distinct CDR3 sequences, 25% to 30% appearing once. The sample taken for sequencing was blood. The receptors come from a woman aged 65 to 85 in good health.

This clonotype was seen only a few times. The chain links TRBV5-1 to TRBJ2-5; tentative D call: TRBD1 (6 bases). The ends were cut back, 2 bases at V and 2 bases at J, with 13 bases in the middle. CDR1 and CDR2 from the germline V gene are SGHRS and YFSETQ. The CDR3 spans 15 residues. The CDR3 sequence: CASSLSGDPQETQYF. In DNA form, the CDR3 reads TGCGCCAGCAGCTTATCAGGGGACCCGCAAGAGACCCAGTACTTC.

This clonotype was detected only a few times. V and J are TRBV10-3 and TRBJ2-5; 9 bases align to TRBD2. The assigned J gene may be wrong: the sequence end matches TRBJ2-1 better. Germline V gives CDR1 ENHRY, CDR2 SYGVKD. This CDR3 contains 14 residues. The DNA for the CDR3 is TGTGCCATCAGTGGGAGCGGGGGGATTAGTGAGCAGTTCTTC. This translates into CAISGSGGISEQFF.

V and J are TRBV5-1 and TRBJ2-3, with 7 nucleotides matching TRBD1. The junction had 15 bases not matched to a gene; V was cut back by 4 bases and J by 4 bases. The CDR3 is made up of 17 amino acids. CDR1 and CDR2 from the germline V gene are SGHRS and YFSETQ. In nucleotides, the CDR3 is TGCGCCAGCAGCATCAGAAAGGGGGCAACAGTACCAGATACGCAGTATTTT. Its protein product is CASSIRKGATVPDTQYF.

The CDR3 sequence is CASSAGTSLTGELFF. Here the CDR3 DNA reads TGTGCCAGCAGCGCCGGGACTAGCCTCACCGGGGAGCTGTTTTTT. The chain joins TRBV9 to TRBJ2-2, with 9 bases aligning to TRBD2. Germline assignment: CDR1 SGDLS and CDR2 YYNGEE. The CDR3 contains 15 residues. J lost 4 bases, V lost 3 bases, and 4 bases had no gene match.

Only a few counts were recorded for this clonotype. This chain links TRBV12-3 or TRBV12-4 with TRBJ2-7, with D perhaps TRBD1 or TRBD2 (7 bases each). This CDR3 comprises 15 residues. Trimming removed 8 bases from V and 5 bases from J, with 22 bases in between. The CDR3 loop is CASRIGGGDSNEQYF. Written as DNA, the CDR3 is TGTGCCAGCCGTATCGGTGGGGGGGACAGTAACGAGCAGTACTTC.